This T cell receptor (beta chain) originates from a study of CD8+ T cells in alopecia areata. Study background: The SALT score measured affected scalp surface percentage in treated patients.

The sample holds a few counts of this clone. Its antigen is unknown. V lost 4 bases, J lost 9 bases, and 20 bases lay in between. CDR3 length equals 15 residues. Germline V gene sequence: CDR1 SGHRS, CDR2 YFSETQ. TCR sequencing used cDNA made by reverse transcription of extracted RNA. Sequenced by immunoSEQ multiplex PCR; TCRdb stores in-frame clones only, minus some. The data contain more than 95,000 clones, around 60% of them singletons. The treatment is: oral pan-JAK inhibitor, 5-10 mg twice daily. Peripheral blood samples and lesional scalp punch biopsies were obtained from alopecia areata patients. Whole-study results and caveats: For baseline CD8+ expansion, any link to response stays uncertain with one nonresponder.

The sequence was obtained from a human donor with alopecia areata. The gene calls are TRBV5-1 and TRBJ2-1; possible D gene TRBD2, 6 bases. The sequenced sample was CD4+ T cells sorted from blood, obtained at week 4, from a patient treated with tofacitinib. CDR3: CASSLRSRDGGEQFF. CDR3 bases: TGCGCCAGCAGCCTTCGATCACGGGACGGGGGTGAGCAGTTCTTC.